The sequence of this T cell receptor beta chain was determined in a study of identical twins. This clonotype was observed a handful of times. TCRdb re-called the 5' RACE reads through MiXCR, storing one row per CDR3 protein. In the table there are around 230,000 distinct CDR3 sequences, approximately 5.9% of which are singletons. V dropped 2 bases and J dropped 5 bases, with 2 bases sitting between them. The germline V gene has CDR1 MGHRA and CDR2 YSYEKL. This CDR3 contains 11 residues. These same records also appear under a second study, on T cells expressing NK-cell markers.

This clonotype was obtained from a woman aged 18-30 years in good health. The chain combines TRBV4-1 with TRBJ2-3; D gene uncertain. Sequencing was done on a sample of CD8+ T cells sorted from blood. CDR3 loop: CASSQQDTQYF. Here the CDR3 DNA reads TGCGCCAGCAGCCAACAAGATACGCAGTATTTT.